This is a list of T cell receptor beta chains from one sample in a study of CD8 T cells in ankylosing spondylitis. TCRdb recomputed calls from the 5' RACE reads with MiXCR, one row per CDR3 protein. This table has approximately 500,000 distinct CDR3 sequences, 10% to 15% appearing once. What was sequenced was blood, either unsorted or a sorted T cell fraction (not recorded which). Source of these receptors: a male donor with ankylosing spondylitis. Both conserved end residues are part of each CDR3. Each record gives: V gene, D gene, clone size, J gene, CDR3 DNA, CDR3 protein. A D gene is named only where the DNA matches it firmly. The size of a clone is reported for some rows only, either as once, few or many, or as a class for expanded clones.

TRBV5-1,-,many,TRBJ2-3,TGCGCCAGCAGCTTGGAGACGGAAGGATCTAGCACAGATACGCAGTATTTT,CASSLETEGSSTDTQYF
TRBV29-1,TRBD1,few,TRBJ2-7,TGCAGCGTTGTCCCCAGGAGGACAGGTAACTCCTACGAGCAGTACTTC,CSVVPRRTGNSYEQYF
TRBV2,TRBD1,many,TRBJ1-2,TGTGCCAGCACCGGACAGGGGGCGAACTATGGCTACACCTTC,CASTGQGANYGYTF
TRBV15,TRBD1,once,TRBJ1-5,TGTGCCACCAGCCCCGGGGACAGGCAGAGCTTTCAGCCCCAGCATTTT,CATSPGDRQSFQPQHF
TRBV29-1,TRBD1,-,TRBJ1-5,TGCAGCGTCGGTGGGGGACAGGGCAAGGAGCCCCAGCATTTT,CSVGGGQGKEPQHF
TRBV12-3/TRBV12-4,-,few,TRBJ2-5,TGTGCCAGCAGTTTATATCTCCACCAGGGGGAGACCCAGTACTTC,CASSLYLHQGETQYF
TRBV24-1,-,few,TRBJ1-3,TGTGCCACCAGTGAGTTCAGGGAAAACACCATATATTTT,CATSEFRENTIYF
TRBV20-1,-,few,TRBJ2-7,TGCAGTGCCTCACGGGGGATATCCTACGAGCAGTACTTC,CSASRGISYEQYF
TRBV24-1,-,-,TRBJ2-2,TGTGCCACCAGTGATTTGAAAAGGGGCTTCAACACCGGGGAGCTGTTTTTT,CATSDLKRGFNTGELFF
TRBV29-1,TRBD2,few,TRBJ2-5,TGCAGCGTTGGAGCGGGATTGGGGGAGACCCAGTACTTC,CSVGAGLGETQYF
TRBV7-2,TRBD2,few,TRBJ2-7,TGTGCCAGCAGCTTGAGAGGGACTAGCGGACCCTACGAGCAGTACTTC,CASSLRGTSGPYEQYF
TRBV12-3/TRBV12-4,-,many,TRBJ2-6,TGTGCCAGCAGTCCCTCAATCTCTGGGGCCAACGTCCTGACTTTC,CASSPSISGANVLTF
TRBV11-3,-,-,TRBJ2-3,TGTGCCAGCAGCCTAAGCGGCCTGCACACAGATACGCAGTATTTT,CASSLSGLHTDTQYF
TRBV9,TRBD2,few,TRBJ2-7,TGTGCCAGCAGCGTTTTAGCGGGAGCTTACGAGCAGTACTTC,CASSVLAGAYEQYF
TRBV20-1,TRBD2,few,TRBJ2-1,TGCAGTGCTAGATGGCGGACTAGCAATGAGCAGTTCTTC,CSARWRTSNEQFF
TRBV3-1,TRBD1,-,TRBJ1-3,TGTGCCAGCAGCCAAGCCAGGGGGCTAGGAAACACCATATATTTT,CASSQARGLGNTIYF
TRBV20-1,TRBD2,many,TRBJ2-3,TGCAGTGCTACGACTAGCGGGAGCGATACGCAGTATTTT,CSATTSGSDTQYF
TRBV5-4,-,-,TRBJ2-3,TGTGCCAGCAGCTTGGAACAGCGGGGCACAGATACGCAGTATTTT,CASSLEQRGTDTQYF
TRBV5-1,-,many,TRBJ2-1,TGCGCCAGCAGCTTGGTCCCTGGAGGTGAGCAGTTCTTC,CASSLVPGGEQFF
TRBV7-9,TRBD2,-,TRBJ2-1,TGTGCCAGCAGCGATATAGGGACTAGCGGAGCCAATGAGCAGTTCTTC,CASSDIGTSGANEQFF
TRBV7-6,-,few,TRBJ2-2,TGTGCCAGCAGTTTGACCCCGGCCGGGGAGCTGTTTTTT,CASSLTPAGELFF
TRBV7-6,TRBD2,-,TRBJ2-1,TGTGCCAGCAGCTCCATCGGGGGGGGTCACAATGAGCAGTTCTTC,CASSSIGGGHNEQFF
TRBV7-9,TRBD2,-,TRBJ2-7,TGTGCCAGCAGCGTTAGCGGGGTAAACCACGAGCAGTACTTC,CASSVSGVNHEQYF
TRBV20-1,-,-,TRBJ1-2,TGCAGTGCCTGGAGTCTGGCTATCCCCTATGGCTACACCTTC,CSAWSLAIPYGYTF
TRBV15,TRBD2,few,TRBJ2-1,TGTGCCACCAGCAGAGATCTGGCGGGAGCGAGTAATGAGCAGTTCTTC,CATSRDLAGASNEQFF
TRBV12-3/TRBV12-4,-,few,TRBJ2-5,TGTGCCAGCAGCCTCCCGGGGGGGGACAGACAAGAGACCCAGTACTTC,CASSLPGGDRQETQYF
TRBV5-6,-,many,TRBJ1-1,TGTGCCAGCAGCTTGAACACCCTCGGGGACACTGAAGCTTTCTTT,CASSLNTLGDTEAFF
TRBV5-1,-,many,TRBJ1-5,TGCGCCAGCAGCTTCGATGTTGGGGAGCCCCAGCATTTT,CASSFDVGEPQHF
TRBV4-2,TRBD1,few,TRBJ1-4,TGTGCCAGCAGCCAAGCGACCGGGACAGGGGATGAAAAACTGTTTTTT,CASSQATGTGDEKLFF
TRBV7-8,TRBD2,many,TRBJ2-1,TGTGCCAGCAGCTTAGAACTAGCGGATTACAATGAGCAGTTCTTC,CASSLELADYNEQFF
TRBV20-1,-,medium-sized,TRBJ2-1,TGCAGTGCTAGCCACAATTCCTACAATGAGCAGTTCTTC,CSASHNSYNEQFF
TRBV11-2,TRBD2,-,TRBJ2-1,TGTGCCAGCAGCCTTAGCGGGAGGAGCTCCTACAATGAGCAGTTCTTC,CASSLSGRSSYNEQFF
TRBV28,-,few,TRBJ2-1,TGTGCCAGCAGCTCGGGACCGCGGCCTCTAAATATTCACTACAATGAGCAGTTCTTC,CASSSGPRPLNIHYNEQFF
TRBV29-1,TRBD1,few,TRBJ2-2,TGCAGCGTTGGGGCAGGGGGCTTTACCGGGGAGCTGTTTTTT,CSVGAGGFTGELFF
TRBV5-1,-,many,TRBJ2-2,TGCGCCAGCAGAAGGCGGGATCGGGCACCGCAGAACACCGGGGAGCTGTTTTTT,CASRRRDRAPQNTGELFF
TRBV5-8,TRBD2,-,TRBJ2-7,TGTGCCAGCACCCGGGAGGATACTACCCTGAAGCAGTACTTC,CASTREDTTLKQYF
TRBV5-1,-,-,TRBJ2-3,TGCGCCAGCAGGAGGATCGACAGCCATTACTTCACAGATACGCAGTATTTT,CASRRIDSHYFTDTQYF
TRBV24-1,TRBD1,-,TRBJ2-6,TGTGCCACCAGTGATGCGGGACAGGTACCTTCTGGGGCCAACGTCCTGACTTTC,CATSDAGQVPSGANVLTF
TRBV6-2/TRBV6-3,-,-,TRBJ2-3,TGTGCCAGCCGGAGCGGGTTCCAAAGGGCAGATACGCAGTATTTT,CASRSGFQRADTQYF
TRBV5-6,-,-,TRBJ2-1,TGTGCCAGCAGCTATGTCCATGAGCAGTTCTTC,CASSYVHEQFF
TRBV5-6,-,few,TRBJ1-1,TGTGCCAGGGTACCCGCAGGCGAAGCTTTCTTT,CARVPAGEAFF
TRBV7-8,-,-,TRBJ1-2,TGTGCCAGCAGCCCCGGACGAAATAACTATGGCTACACCTTC,CASSPGRNNYGYTF
TRBV20-1,TRBD2,-,TRBJ2-1,TGCAGTGCTAGAGATGGTTCCGGGACTAGCGGGAAACACAATGAGCAGTTCTTC,CSARDGSGTSGKHNEQFF
TRBV6-1,TRBD2,-,TRBJ2-1,TGTGCCAGCAGGCGAGCGGGAGGGCGGGGGGATGAGCAGTTCTTC,CASRRAGGRGDEQFF
TRBV7-9,-,many,TRBJ2-7,TGTGCCAGCAGTCGGTCGTCCTACGAGCAGTACTTC,CASSRSSYEQYF
TRBV11-3,TRBD2,many,TRBJ2-1,TGTGCCAGCAGCTTAGGCGGGGGGGTCTACAATGAGCAGTTCTTC,CASSLGGGVYNEQFF
TRBV5-6,TRBD2,-,TRBJ2-1,TGTGCCAGCAGCTCCAGCGGGAGATGGTCCTACAATGAGCAGTTCTTC,CASSSSGRWSYNEQFF
TRBV7-9,TRBD2,few,TRBJ2-1,TGTGCCAGCAGCTTTCTAGCGGGAAACTACAATGAGCAGTTCTTC,CASSFLAGNYNEQFF
TRBV5-1,TRBD1,few,TRBJ2-1,TGCGCCAGCAGCTGGGCCGGGACAGACAATGAGCAGTTCTTC,CASSWAGTDNEQFF
TRBV25-1,-,many,TRBJ1-1,TGTGCCAGCAGACACCTGAACACTGAAGCTTTCTTT,CASRHLNTEAFF
TRBV6-1,-,few,TRBJ2-1,TGTGCCAATTCAGCTGCGGACTACTACAATGAGCAGTTCTTC,CANSAADYYNEQFF
TRBV19,-,-,TRBJ2-5,TGTGCCAGTAGTATTTTGGTAGACTCGGGGACCCAGTACTTC,CASSILVDSGTQYF
TRBV7-9,-,many,TRBJ2-6,TGTGCCAGCAGCTGGGACGGTAACTCTGGGGCCAACGTCCTGACTTTC,CASSWDGNSGANVLTF